The 22 T cell receptor beta chains presented below share a single source sample, sequenced in a study of blood T cell repertoires in COVID-19. The assay was immunoSEQ multiplex PCR, and TCRdb's table has in-frame clones only and misses some. The sample holds under 250,000 clones, 90% seen once. Sequenced sample: peripheral blood. The origin of the receptors is a man aged 25 to 40 with COVID-19, enrolled during active disease.

V and J are TRBV9 and TRBJ2-1, with 14 bases aligning to TRBD2. Trimming took 0 bases from V and 3 from J; bases not matched to a gene: 2. Per germline, CDR1 SGDLS and CDR2 YYNGEE. The CDR3 is 17 residues long. The CDR3 DNA reads TGTGCCAGCAGCGTAGAGGGACTAGCGGGGGTCTACAATGAGCAGTTCTTC. It translates to CASSVEGLAGVYNEQFF.

This chain links TRBV7-3 with TRBJ1-2, with 8 positions matching TRBD1. CDR3 length equals 17 residues. CDR1 and CDR2 (germline): SGHTA, FQGTGA. Trimming took 1 base from V and 1 from J; bases not matched to a gene: 8. CDR3 in amino acids: CASSLNPRGQNNYGYTF. As DNA, the CDR3 is TGTGCCAGCAGCTTAAACCCCAGGGGGCAGAATAACTATGGCTACACCTTC.

V usage is TRBV6-1 and J usage is TRBJ1-1; a possible D gene is TRBD1 (6 bases). Trimming pared 6 bases from V and 5 bases from J, leaving 13 bases between. CDR1 is MNHNS, CDR2 SASEGT, per germline. The CDR3 extends over 13 amino acids. The CDR3 sequence: CASRSQGTTEAFF. Here the CDR3 DNA reads TGTGCCAGCAGATCGCAGGGGACAACTGAAGCTTTCTTT.

This clone appeared a single time. The rearrangement links TRBV7-9 to TRBJ1-2; 8 nucleotides agree with TRBD1. The CDR3 has 17 amino acids. The germline gives CDR1 SEHNR, CDR2 FQNEAQ (reference sequence). Losses at the gene ends were 0 bases for V and 1 base for J; bases not matched to a gene: 7. CDR3 amino acids: CASSLAGTGELNYGYTF. CDR3 coding DNA: TGTGCCAGCAGCTTAGCGGGGACAGGAGAGCTTAACTATGGCTACACCTTC.

The chain recombines TRBV7-9 with TRBJ2-7, with a possible D match to TRBD1 (5 bases). This CDR3 is 14 amino acids long. The V and J ends lost 1 base and 1 base respectively, with 8 bases between them. The germline gives CDR1 SEHNR, CDR2 FQNEAQ (reference sequence). In DNA, the CDR3 is TGTGCCAGCAGCTTAGTTCAGGGATCCTACGAGCAGTACTTC. This codes for CASSLVQGSYEQYF.

Regarding this clone: The junction departs from the called germline gene at one end, perhaps through a read error. This rearrangement joins TRBV27 to TRBJ1-2; D possibly corresponds to TRBD1 (6 bases). There are 15 residues in the CDR3. From germline, CDR1 is MNHEY and CDR2 SMNVEV (reference sequence). The DNA of the CDR3 is TGTGCCAGCAGCCAGAGGACAGCGAGTTTCTATAGCTACACCTTC. This codes for CASSQRTASFYSYTF.

This chain links TRBV4-3 with TRBJ2-1; D is possibly TRBD1 (5 bases). Looked up from germline, CDR1 is LGHNA and CDR2 is YSLEER. With 0 bases removed from V and 8 bases from J, the gap between germline ends came to 8 bases. The length of the CDR3 is 13 residues. In DNA, the CDR3 is TGCGCCAGCAGCCAAGATTGGGGCTATGAGCAGTTCTTC. This sequence encodes CASSQDWGYEQFF.

The chain carries TRBV7-2 and TRBJ2-1, with D unresolved. The V and J ends lost 2 bases and 10 bases respectively, with 12 bases between them. Germline CDR1 is SGHTA and CDR2 is FQGNSA. The CDR3 spans 13 residues. The CDR3 loop reads CASSLYIGGEQFF. The CDR3 DNA sequence: TGTGCCAGCAGCTTATATATCGGCGGAGAGCAGTTCTTC.

This clone was seen a single time. The chain links TRBV4-2 to TRBJ1-2, with 9 positions matching TRBD1. The V gene end was trimmed by 4 bases and the J gene end by 11 bases; junction bases not matched to a gene: 11. The CDR3 is 14 amino acids. Germline lookup yields CDR1 LGHNA and CDR2 YNFKEQ. The CDR3 DNA follows: TGTGCCAGCAGCCCAAGTGACAGGGGGGCGAGGTACACCTTC. This codes for CASSPSDRGARYTF.

This clone was found once. The CDR3 here is CASSPRTPDNSPLHF. The CDR3 coding sequence is TGTGCCAGCAGCCCAAGGACACCTGATAATTCACCCCTCCACTTT. This chain uses TRBV5-4 with TRBJ1-6; D is possibly TRBD1 (5 bases). This CDR3 comprises 15 residues. Trimming stripped 4 bases from V and 5 bases from J, with 13 bases between. The germline V gene encodes CDR1 SGHNT and CDR2 YYREEE (reference sequence).

This chain uses TRBV11-2 with TRBJ2-7; TRBD2 matches at 8 bases. Losses at the gene ends were 5 bases for V and 5 bases for J; bases not matched to a gene: 5. Looked up from germline, CDR1 is SGHAT and CDR2 is FQNNGV. The CDR3 consists of 13 residues. The CDR3 reads CASSRPGGDEQYF. The CDR3 DNA reads as TGTGCCAGCAGCCGCCCGGGGGGGGACGAGCAGTACTTC.

CDR3 bases: TGCAGTGCCAGTAGACAGGGGGCAAATGAAAAACTGTTTTTT. Protein sequence: CSASRQGANEKLFF. V and J are TRBV20-1 and TRBJ1-4, with 10 bases aligning to TRBD1. The CDR3 spans 14 residues. After removal of 6 bases from V and 5 bases from J, the junction contained 6 bases not matched to a gene. Germline lookup yields CDR1 DFQATT and CDR2 SNEGSKA (reference sequence).

The V gene is TRBV25-1, the J gene TRBJ2-3, with D possibly matching TRBD2 (6 bases). The CDR3 has 15 residues. Germline V gene data show CDR1 as MGHDK and CDR2 as SYGVNS. Trimming took 4 bases from V and 8 from J, leaving 19 bases between them. The CDR3 protein is CASSVEGRSRGTQYF. The CDR3 DNA follows: TGTGCCAGCAGTGTTGAGGGGAGGTCCCGAGGTACGCAGTATTTT.

This clone showed up just a few times. The chain employs TRBV6-1 and TRBJ2-2, with TRBD2 matching over 7 bases. The V gene end was trimmed by 8 bases and the J gene end by 2 bases; junction bases not matched to a gene: 2. The CDR3 contains 13 residues. Germline V lookup: CDR1 MNHNS, CDR2 SASEGT. CDR3 sequence: CASGGDNTGELFF. The CDR3 DNA follows: TGTGCCAGCGGGGGGGACAACACCGGGGAGCTGTTTTTT.

This chain uses TRBV6-5 with TRBJ1-4, with D perhaps matching TRBD1 (6 bases). Germline values: CDR1 MNHEY, CDR2 SVGAGI. V shed 6 bases and J shed 5 bases, with 13 bases lying between them. The CDR3 runs to 14 residues. The CDR3 sequence: CASSWTERNEKLFF. Written as DNA, the CDR3 is TGTGCCAGCAGCTGGACAGAAAGAAATGAAAAACTGTTTTTT.

The chain has TRBV27 and TRBJ2-1, with unresolved D. This CDR3 spans 14 amino acids. V gave up 2 bases and J gave up 0 bases, with 5 bases separating them. CDR1 is MNHEY, CDR2 SMNVEV, per germline (reference sequence). The CDR3, as DNA: TGTGCCAGCAGTTTACTAGACTCCTACAATGAGCAGTTCTTC. This sequence encodes CASSLLDSYNEQFF.

The V and J genes are TRBV19 and TRBJ2-2, with D unresolved. The CDR3 sequence is 15 residues long. Germline lookup yields CDR1 LNHDA and CDR2 SQIVND (reference sequence). Trimming pared 3 bases from V and 1 base from J, leaving 9 bases between. This chain's CDR3 is CASSIPRENTGELFF. As DNA, the CDR3 is TGTGCCAGTAGTATCCCTCGCGAGAACACCGGGGAGCTGTTTTTT.

This chain connects TRBV28 to TRBJ1-3; weak D call: TRBD1 (6 bases). V was cut by 0 bases and J by 1 base, with 16 bases left in between. The CDR3 is made up of 18 amino acids. CDR1 is MDHEN, CDR2 SYDVKM, per germline. CDR3 residues: CASSLWSGGLRSGNTIYF. In DNA form, the CDR3 reads TGTGCCAGCAGTTTATGGTCGGGGGGCCTCCGATCTGGAAACACCATATATTTT. The whole variable domain, filled in from reference TRBV28 and TRBJ1-3, reads DVKVTQSSRYLVKRTGEKVFLECVQDMDHENMFWYRQDPGLGLRLIYFSYDVKMKEKGDIPEGYSVSREKKERFSLILESASTNQTSMYLCASSLWSGGLRSGNTIYFGEGSWLTVV.

This sequence joins TRBV23-1 and TRBJ2-1; 11 positions agree with TRBD2. Being an ORF, TRBV23-1 has a function that is uncertain. The length of the CDR3 is 18 residues. V was clipped by 4 bases and J by 0 bases; unmatched bases: 8. CDR3 sequence reads: CASSRTGTSGGSYNEQFF. CDR3 in DNA: TGCGCCAGCAGTCGAACCGGGACTAGCGGAGGCTCCTACAATGAGCAGTTCTTC.

The rearrangement uses TRBV6-5 and TRBJ1-5; D gene uncertain. This CDR3 comprises 15 residues. V dropped 6 bases and J dropped 1 base, with 13 bases sitting between them. CDR1 is MNHEY, CDR2 SVGAGI, per germline. This chain's CDR3 is CASRPGRGSNQPQHF. The DNA for the CDR3 is TGTGCCAGCAGGCCGGGAAGAGGGAGCAATCAGCCCCAGCATTTT.

Written as DNA, the CDR3 is TGTGCCAGCCAACAGGGGGACTTCCTAACCAGCTATGGCTACACCTTC. Translation gives CASQQGDFLTSYGYTF. The chain employs TRBV19 and TRBJ1-2; 8 bases agree with TRBD1. Germline V gives CDR1 LNHDA, CDR2 SQIVND (reference sequence). Trimming at V came to 9 bases and at J to 4 bases, leaving 16 bases not matched to a gene. This CDR3 is built from 16 residues.

This clone was found once. V and J are TRBV6-5 and TRBJ2-7, with 10 bases matching TRBD1. This CDR3 has 14 amino acids. With V trimmed by 2 bases and J by 7 bases, 5 bases remained unmatched. The germline V gene has CDR1 MNHEY and CDR2 SVGAGI. The CDR3 nucleotides read TGTGCCAGCAGTTACCCGAGGACAGGGGGAGAGCAGTACTTC. Translated: CASSYPRTGGEQYF.